Sequencing of this T cell receptor beta chain was carried out in a study of cytomegalovirus exposure and HLA in healthy donors. Clones were read by immunoSEQ multiplex PCR, and TCRdb kept only the in-frame ones, dropping some. Of approximately 280,000 clones detected, 70% to 90% appear once; the ten largest clones hold more than 0.8%. V lost 5 bases, J lost 4 bases, and 2 bases stayed unmatched. Germline assignment: CDR1 KGHSH and CDR2 LQKENI. The CDR3 contains 14 residues. The TCR comes from a woman under 30 in good health and CMV-seronegative. The chain joins TRBV18 to TRBJ2-2, with TRBD1 identical over 9 bases. The sequenced sample was PBMCs. In DNA form, the CDR3 reads TGTGCCAGCTCAGAGACAGGGGGCACCGGGGAGCTGTTTTTT. As protein: CASSETGGTGELFF.